This T cell receptor beta chain was obtained from a study of blood T cell repertoires in COVID-19. In the study overall: Researchers got acute and convalescent COVID-19 samples from the United States, Italy and Spain.

Source study methods: Amplification of reference gene primers provided the estimated nucleated cell counts. Sequencing used immunoSEQ multiplex PCR; TCRdb keeps in-frame clones, though not all of them. That table furnishes V, J and clone size, whereas the DNA furnished D and trimming. The sample yields fewer than 200,000 clones, 85% to 90% seen once. Germline V gene lookup returns CDR1 SEHNR and CDR2 FQNEAQ (reference sequence). V was trimmed by 4 bases and J by 6 bases, leaving 3 bases between them. The CDR3 consists of 11 residues. This sequence joins TRBV7-9 and TRBJ1-4, with unresolved D. The material sequenced was peripheral blood. The sequence derives from a woman in her 70s with COVID-19, enrolled during active disease. CDR3 region: CASSSDEKLFF. CDR3 DNA: TGTGCCAGCAGCTCGGATGAAAAACTGTTTTTT.